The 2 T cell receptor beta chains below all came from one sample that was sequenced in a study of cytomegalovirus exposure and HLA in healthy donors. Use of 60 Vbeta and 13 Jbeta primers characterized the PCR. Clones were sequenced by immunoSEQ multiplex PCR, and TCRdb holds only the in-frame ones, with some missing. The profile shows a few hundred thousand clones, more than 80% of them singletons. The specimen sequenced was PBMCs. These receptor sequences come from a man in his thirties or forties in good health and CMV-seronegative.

The CDR3 region has the DNA TGTGCCAGCAGTGAGGGGGGGCGAGAGACCCAGTACTTC. It codes for CASSEGGRETQYF. The V call is TRBV25-1, the J call TRBJ2-5, with D possibly TRBD2 on 7 matching bases. This CDR3 is built from 13 residues. Trimming stripped 3 bases from V and 4 bases from J, with 9 bases between. Germline CDR1 and CDR2: MGHDK and SYGVNS.

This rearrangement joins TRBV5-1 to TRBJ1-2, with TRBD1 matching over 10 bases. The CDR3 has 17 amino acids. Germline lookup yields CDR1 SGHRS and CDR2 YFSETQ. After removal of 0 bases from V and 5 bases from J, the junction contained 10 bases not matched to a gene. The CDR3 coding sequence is TGCGCCAGCAGCTTGGAGGGACAGGGGCCCCCTTTATATGGCTACACCTTC. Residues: CASSLEGQGPPLYGYTF.